The source of this T cell receptor (beta chain) is a study of T cell responses to AZD1222 COVID-19 vaccine. Libraries were prepared by immunoSEQ multiplex PCR; TCRdb keeps only in-frame clonotypes and omits some of them. Among approximately 89,000 clones listed, 92% were seen once. About this clone itself: The target antigen is unknown.

The V end was cut by 0 bases, the J end by 2 bases, with 17 bases between. Germline V gene lookup returns CDR1 LGHDT and CDR2 YNNKEL (reference sequence). This CDR3 has 18 amino acids. Study-level results: Scientists sampled the repertoires only once the peak T cell response had passed.

The rearrangement joins TRBV3-1 (or the pseudogene TRBV3-2) to TRBJ2-1, with a tentative D call TRBD2 (6 bases). Sequencing used peripheral blood, obtained on day 0 of AZD1222 vaccination. The TCR sequence derives from an adult in good health. DNA for the CDR3: TGTGCCAGCAGCCAAGATCGTCTAGAACGGGAGACCTACAATGAGCAGTTCTTC. Translating it yields CASSQDRLERETYNEQFF.